The present T cell receptor (beta chain) was sequenced within a study of tumor-infiltrating lymphocytes in primary liver carcinoma. On the study more broadly: The study included patients who were men and women aged 30 to 69 years. Samples produced roughly 3.5 to 7.13 million productive TCRbeta reads, comparable across tissue types.

On this clonotype: The antigen remains unidentified. The germline gene is not matched at one end of the junction; a read error may be the cause.

CDR3 length: 17 amino acids. The germline CDR1 and CDR2 sequences are MNHNS and SASEGT. Starting material for RNA and DNA co-extraction consisted of roughly 17-31 mg of unsorted bulk tissue. Study observations and caveats: Tumors and blood were compared for top-250-clone fraction, and tumors had the significantly higher value (p = 0.039).

Production of TCR beta cDNA used approximately 0.45 ug total RNA together with a constant-region primer. Library construction for TCR beta comprised three nested multiplex PCR rounds performed with slightly modified ARM-PCR. The first two PCR rounds used TRBV1-TRBV30 primers with a Cbeta primer, roughly 10 cycles each. From the multiplex PCR reads, TCRdb called clonotypes with MiXCR, one entry per CDR3 protein. The sample includes around 37,000 distinct CDR3 sequences, roughly 75% seen only once; the top ten take around two fifths. The sample consisted of tumor-adjacent normal liver tissue. The clonotype originates from a man aged 40-49 years with primary liver carcinoma and hepatitis B virus infection. V usage is TRBV6-1 and J usage is TRBJ1-1; TRBD1 matches 8 bases. The DNA of the CDR3 is TGCGTCAGCAGTGAAGGTGAGGGGCAGGGGGCTAACACTGAAGCTTTCTTT. Translated: CVSSEGEGQGANTEAFF.